The text below deals with one TCR beta chain. The data are from a study of cytomegalovirus exposure and HLA in healthy donors. PCR was performed using 60 Vbeta and 13 Jbeta primers. In the original workflow: Approximately 11 million shared chains were among the about 80 million unique TCR beta chains that a later analysis counted. Libraries were prepared by immunoSEQ multiplex PCR; TCRdb keeps only in-frame clonotypes and omits some of them. V and J calls and clone size are as listed in that table; D and trimming were resolved from the DNA. Of under 200,000 clones in the sample, over 60% were seen once. The sequence came from a man aged 50 or older in good health and CMV-seropositive. Sequenced material: PBMCs.

The CDR3 reads CASSLVRQLNEKLFF. The CDR3 bases are TGTGCCAGCAGCTTAGTGAGGCAGCTTAATGAAAAACTGTTTTTT. The chain employs TRBV7-2 and TRBJ1-4; D gene ambiguous. Germline V gene sequence: CDR1 SGHTA, CDR2 FQGNSA. The CDR3 extends over 15 amino acids. Trimming cost V 1 base and J 4 bases, with 10 bases left between them.